A selection of T cell receptor beta chains follows, all from one sample in a study of blood T cell repertoires in COVID-19. Profiling relied on immunoSEQ multiplex PCR, and the TCRdb table lists in-frame clones only, not all of them. In the table there are over 50,000 clones, approximately 84% of which are singletons. The source material was peripheral blood. The receptors here all came from a human donor in a cohort sampled during active COVID-19. Both conserved end residues are part of each CDR3. Fields, in order: clone size, J gene, D gene, V gene, CDR3 protein, CDR3 DNA. A D gene is named only where the DNA matches it firmly. A clone size is listed for some rows: how often the clone was seen (once, few, many), or a class if it is expanded.

. | TRBJ2-3 | . | TRBV28 | CASSLRTDTQYF | TGTGCCAGCAGTTTGAGAACAGATACGCAGTATTTT
. | TRBJ2-2 | . | TRBV2 | CASNKQGVGTGELFF | TGTGCCAGCAACAAACAGGGTGTCGGCACCGGGGAGCTGTTTTTT
. | TRBJ2-7 | TRBD1 | TRBV4-3 | CASSQGSGQGGYEQYF | TGCGCCAGCAGCCAAGGGTCGGGACAGGGTGGCTACGAGCAGTACTTC
few | TRBJ2-1 | . | TRBV10-1 | CASSKTRGSGNEQFF | TGCGCCAGCAGTAAAACAAGGGGTAGTGGCAATGAGCAGTTCTTC
. | TRBJ2-7 | . | TRBV6-1 | CASSEAIAYEQYF | TGTGCCAGCAGTGAAGCAATCGCCTACGAGCAGTACTTC
. | TRBJ2-1 | TRBD2 | TRBV6-5 | CASLSGGDNEQFF | TGTGCCAGCCTGAGCGGGGGGGACAATGAGCAGTTCTTC
. | TRBJ1-3 | . | TRBV3-1/TRBV3-2 | CASSQDLRTGNTIYF | TGTGCCAGCAGCCAAGATCTGCGGACTGGAAACACCATATATTTT
. | TRBJ2-3 | . | TRBV28 | CASNTPAAITDTQYF | TGTGCCAGCAACACCCCGGCAGCGATCACAGATACGCAGTATTTT
. | TRBJ2-7 | TRBD2 | TRBV10-2 | CASSEREGYEQYF | TGCGCCAGCAGTGAAAGGGAGGGTTACGAGCAGTACTTC
. | TRBJ2-5 | TRBD2 | TRBV13 | CASSLTGGRGGQETQYF | TGTGCCAGCAGCTTAACCGGGGGGCGGGGGGGCCAAGAGACCCAGTACTTC
. | TRBJ2-7 | . | TRBV11-2 | CASSFQSGGLYEQYF | TGTGCCAGCAGCTTTCAGTCTGGGGGCCTCTACGAGCAGTACTTC
. | TRBJ1-2 | TRBD1 | TRBV5-8 | CASSLRDSTYGYTF | TGTGCCAGCAGCCTACGGGACAGCACCTATGGCTACACCTTC
. | TRBJ1-1 | TRBD1 | TRBV19 | CASGRTGTEAFF | TGTGCCAGTGGACGGACAGGGACCGAAGCTTTCTTT
. | TRBJ2-5 | . | TRBV5-8 | CASSFQATQGETQYF | TGTGCCAGCAGCTTTCAGGCTACCCAGGGAGAGACCCAGTACTTC
. | TRBJ2-2 | TRBD1 | TRBV7-6 | CASSPAGQGNTGELFF | TGTGCCAGCAGCCCAGCGGGACAGGGAAACACCGGGGAGCTGTTTTTT
. | TRBJ1-1 | . | TRBV19 | CASSRTGDTEAFF | TGTGCCAGTAGTAGGACGGGGGACACTGAAGCTTTCTTT
. | TRBJ2-2 | . | TRBV6-5 | CASTAGPTSRELFF | TGTGCCAGCACGGCAGGTCCTACCTCGAGGGAGCTGTTTTTT
. | TRBJ2-7 | . | TRBV4-1 | CASSQGMARKAYEQYF | TGCGCCAGCAGCCAAGGTATGGCTAGAAAAGCCTACGAGCAGTACTTC
. | TRBJ1-2 | TRBD1 | TRBV25-1 | CASSKTGWDYGYTF | TGTGCCAGCAGCAAGACAGGGTGGGACTATGGCTACACCTTC
. | TRBJ2-3 | TRBD2 | TRBV30 | CAWKGSGTTSTQYF | TGTGCCTGGAAGGGTAGCGGGACTACAAGTACGCAGTATTTT
. | TRBJ2-2 | . | TRBV6-2/TRBV6-3 | CASSYHNTGNTGELFF | TGTGCCAGCAGTTACCATAATACAGGGAACACCGGGGAGCTGTTTTTT
. | TRBJ2-1 | TRBD1 | TRBV2 | CASTRQGVYEQFF | TGTGCCAGCACTCGACAGGGGGTCTATGAGCAGTTCTTC
. | TRBJ2-5 | TRBD1 | TRBV14 | CASSLLQGYQETQYF | TGTGCCAGCAGCCTCCTACAGGGGTACCAAGAGACCCAGTACTTC
. | TRBJ2-7 | . | TRBV14 | CASSPHPDTSYEQYF | TGTGCCAGCAGCCCTCATCCGGACACCTCCTACGAGCAGTACTTC
. | TRBJ2-1 | TRBD1 | TRBV18 | CASSPNRQGSDEQFF | TGTGCCAGCTCACCAAACCGACAGGGCAGCGATGAGCAGTTCTTC
. | TRBJ2-3 | . | TRBV12-2 | CASRSMTSGGVKDTQYF | TGTGCAAGTCGCTCTATGACTAGCGGGGGGGTTAAAGATACGCAGTATTTT